This T cell receptor beta chain originates from a study of shared clonotypes between healthy human individuals. CD45RO-negative cells were positively selected for CCR7, leaving out terminally differentiated effector memory CD45RA+ cells. As for this clone: No antigen is known for it.

Repertoires were generated with immunoSEQ multiplex PCR, while TCRdb's copy carries only in-frame clones and drops some. The table lists about 2 million clones, about 95% of them singletons. Notes on the study in general: Non-shared clonotypes were found to have lower generation probabilities than the clonotypes that were shared by all four of the sorted-subset donors.

Sequencing was done on a sample of naive CD8+ T cells sorted from blood. This TCR came from a man aged 18 to 30 in good health.

The CDR3 sequence is CASSTSARDEQYF. As DNA, the CDR3 is TGTGCCAGCAGCACAAGCGCCCGGGACGAGCAGTACTTC. The rearrangement joins TRBV7-9 to TRBJ2-7; no clear D gene. CDR1 and CDR2 (germline): SEHNR, FQNEAQ (reference sequence). CDR3 length: 13 residues. The V and J ends lost 5 bases and 5 bases respectively, with 13 bases between them.